The 27 T cell receptor beta chains below all came from one sample that was sequenced in a study of cytomegalovirus exposure and HLA in healthy donors. Primers for the PCR totalled 60 Vbeta and 13 Jbeta. Assay: immunoSEQ multiplex PCR; the TCRdb copy retains only in-frame clones and omits some. Among approximately 140,000 clones, roughly 78% were seen once, and the ten largest hold roughly 2.2%. Sequences were obtained from PBMCs. The origin of the receptors is a man aged 25 to 40 in good health and CMV-seronegative.

The chain is built from TRBV6-1 and TRBJ2-3; 11 positions match TRBD1. The CDR3 loop spans 15 amino acids. Germline trimming cut 1 base from V and 4 bases from J; bases unmatched to any gene: 1. Germline CDR1 reads MNHNS; CDR2 reads SASEGT. CDR3 in DNA: TGTGCCAGCAGTGAAGGGACAGGGGGCGCAGATACGCAGTATTTT. Its protein product is CASSEGTGGADTQYF.

The rearrangement joins TRBV5-6 to TRBJ2-1; TRBD2 is a possible D gene (5 bases). Germline V gives CDR1 SGHDT, CDR2 YYEEEE. This CDR3 comprises 15 residues. V lost 6 bases and J lost 6, with 19 bases in between. The CDR3 protein is CASTLEREDSNEQFF. CDR3 nucleotides: TGTGCCAGCACCCTTGAGAGGGAAGATTCCAATGAGCAGTTCTTC. Looking up the rest from reference TRBV5-6 and TRBJ2-1 gives the full variable domain: DAGVTQSPTHLIKTRGQQVTLRCSPKSGHDTVSWYQQALGQGPQFIFQYYEEEERQRGNFPDRFSGHQFPNYSSELNVNALLLGDSALYLCASTLEREDSNEQFFGPGTRLTVL.

This CDR3 is CASSLVGGEADTQYF. As DNA, the CDR3 is TGTGCCAGCAGCTTAGTTGGGGGGGAAGCAGATACGCAGTATTTT. The V call is TRBV11-2, the J call TRBJ2-3; 7 bases match TRBD2. Trimming cost V 1 base and J 4 bases; bases outside gene matches: 5. Germline CDR1 reads SGHAT; CDR2 reads FQNNGV. This CDR3 region has 15 residues.

This clone was found once. V is TRBV27 and J is TRBJ1-2; 11 bases are a match to TRBD1. V lost 0 bases and J lost 5; bases outside the gene matches: 5. This CDR3 spans 16 amino acids. CDR1 MNHEY and CDR2 SMNVEV come from the germline V gene (reference sequence). CDR3: CASSLSGGTGGYGYTF. The CDR3 coding sequence is TGTGCCAGCAGTTTATCGGGAGGGACAGGGGGTTATGGCTACACCTTC.

This sequence joins TRBV2 and TRBJ1-1; a possible D gene is TRBD1 (5 bases). The germline V gene encodes CDR1 SNHLY and CDR2 FYNNEI. The CDR3 totals 18 residues. V was trimmed by 2 bases and J by 0 bases, leaving 19 bases between them. The CDR3 nucleotides are TGTGCCAGCAGTGAATATGGGATGACAGCCAAGGTGAACACTGAAGCTTTCTTT. It specifies CASSEYGMTAKVNTEAFF. The full variable domain, in which reference TRBV2 and TRBJ1-1 provide the parts outside the CDR3, is EPEVTQTPSHQVTQMGQEVILRCVPISNHLYFYWYRQILGQKVEFLVSFYNNEISEKSEIFDDQFSVERPDGSNFTLKIRSTKLEDSAMYFCASSEYGMTAKVNTEAFFGQGTRLTVV.

In DNA, the CDR3 is TGTGCCAGCAGCTTTCGGTCCTCACCCCTCCACTTT. Translation: CASSFRSSPLHF. This sequence joins TRBV5-8 and TRBJ1-6; no reliable D call. The CDR3 has 12 amino acids. Germline assignment: CDR1 SGHTS and CDR2 YDEGEE. V shed 2 bases and J shed 10 bases, with 7 bases lying between them.

The rearrangement joins TRBV6-1 to TRBJ1-5; the D gene is possibly TRBD1 (5 bases). The CDR3 contains 14 residues. From germline, CDR1 is MNHNS and CDR2 SASEGT. V shed 5 bases and J shed 3 bases, with 11 bases lying between them. The CDR3 here is CASSPQVLNQPQHF. The CDR3 DNA reads as TGTGCCAGCAGTCCACAGGTTCTCAATCAGCCCCAGCATTTT.

The chain combines TRBV11-2 with TRBJ1-4; 10 positions match TRBD1. The CDR3 contains 15 residues. V was pared by 4 bases and J by 8 bases, with 7 bases of the junction left unmatched. CDR1 is SGHAT and CDR2 is FQNNGV in the germline V gene. The CDR3 loop reads CASSYMTGGDEKLFF. The CDR3 coding sequence is TGTGCCAGCAGCTACATGACAGGGGGCGACGAAAAACTGTTTTTT.

The chain is built from TRBV27 and TRBJ2-3, with D uncertain. The CDR3 totals 16 residues. The germline V gene has CDR1 MNHEY and CDR2 SMNVEV (reference sequence). Trimming stripped 2 bases from V and 0 bases from J, with 12 bases between. The CDR3 nucleotides are TGTGCCAGCAGTTTAGCCCCCAGACATAGCACAGATACGCAGTATTTT. Encoded protein: CASSLAPRHSTDTQYF.

This chain connects TRBV6-1 to TRBJ1-4; 8 bases are shared with TRBD1. CDR1 is MNHNS, CDR2 SASEGT, per germline. The CDR3 length is 15 residues. The V and J ends lost 3 bases and 8 bases, in that order; junction bases with no gene match: 8. The CDR3 loop reads CASSDEWQGAEKLFF. The CDR3 DNA follows: TGTGCCAGCAGTGACGAATGGCAGGGGGCCGAAAAACTGTTTTTT.

The J gene is TRBJ2-7, the V gene TRBV4-1; TRBD1 agrees at 8 bases. Germline CDR1 reads MGHRA; CDR2 reads YSYEKL. With V trimmed by 1 base and J by 2 bases, 19 bases remained unmatched. The CDR3 is 20 amino acids. This CDR3 reads CASSQVFRQGAFGQTYEQYF. As DNA, the CDR3 is TGCGCCAGCAGCCAAGTTTTCAGGCAGGGGGCGTTTGGGCAAACCTACGAGCAGTACTTC.

The V and J genes are TRBV27 and TRBJ2-7, with 9 positions matching TRBD1. V gave up 6 bases and J gave up 4 bases; unmatched junction bases: 10. This CDR3 is 15 amino acids long. Germline V gives CDR1 MNHEY, CDR2 SMNVEV (reference sequence). The CDR3: CASSRGTGKRYEQYF. CDR3 DNA: TGTGCCAGCAGCCGCGGGACAGGGAAGAGGTACGAGCAGTACTTC.

V gene TRBV6-1 combines with J gene TRBJ2-1; 8 bases map to TRBD1. With V trimmed by 5 bases and J by 9 bases, 3 bases remained unmatched. This CDR3 is built from 12 residues. Germline V gene sequence: CDR1 MNHNS, CDR2 SASEGT. CDR3 region: CASSPQGGEQFF. The CDR3 region has the DNA TGTGCCAGCAGTCCACAGGGGGGTGAGCAGTTCTTC.

The chain combines TRBV6-4 with TRBJ2-1, with 8 nucleotides matching TRBD1. The CDR3 is 15 amino acids. The germline CDR1 and CDR2 sequences are MRHNA and SNTAGT. The ends lost 4 bases at V and 0 bases at J; junction bases unmatched: 2. In nucleotides, the CDR3 is TGTGCCAGCAGTGCGACAGGGGACTCCTACAATGAGCAGTTCTTC. Its translation: CASSATGDSYNEQFF.

The chain recombines TRBV2 with TRBJ2-3, with a weak D call TRBD2 (5 bases). The CDR3 sequence is 16 residues long. Germline V gene lookup returns CDR1 SNHLY and CDR2 FYNNEI. The V end was cut by 5 bases, the J end by 2 bases, with 17 bases between. The CDR3 coding sequence is TGTGCCAGCAGTTTAAACGGGAATCTAGCCACAGATACGCAGTATTTT. Protein: CASSLNGNLATDTQYF. The full variable domain, rest sourced from reference TRBV2 and TRBJ2-3, is EPEVTQTPSHQVTQMGQEVILRCVPISNHLYFYWYRQILGQKVEFLVSFYNNEISEKSEIFDDQFSVERPDGSNFTLKIRSTKLEDSAMYFCASSLNGNLATDTQYFGPGTRLTVL.

There are a few counts of this clone. The chain has TRBV13 and TRBJ2-7; TRBD1 matches at 10 bases. The V and J ends lost 5 bases and 2 bases, in that order; junction bases with no gene match: 3. CDR1 PRHDT and CDR2 FYEKMQ come from the germline V gene (reference sequence). CDR3 length: 14 amino acids. The CDR3 is CASSPGQGAYEQYF. CDR3 coding DNA: TGTGCCAGCAGCCCTGGACAGGGGGCCTACGAGCAGTACTTC.

The chain recombines TRBV28 with TRBJ2-1; 7 nucleotides line up with TRBD2. V was pared by 4 bases and J by 5 bases, with 8 bases of the junction left unmatched. The CDR3 covers 15 residues. The germline gives CDR1 MDHEN, CDR2 SYDVKM. CDR3 amino acids: CASSSSGAGHNEQFF. The DNA for the CDR3 is TGTGCCAGCAGTTCAAGCGGGGCGGGCCACAATGAGCAGTTCTTC.

This clone was counted a few times. The chain combines TRBV6-6 with TRBJ1-5; D gene ambiguous. This CDR3 region has 16 residues. Germline values: CDR1 MNHNY, CDR2 SVGAGI (reference sequence). Trimming shortened V by 7 bases and J by 0 bases, and 16 bases separated the two germline ends. Here the CDR3 DNA reads TGTGCCAGCACCGAAAGTCTTGCGCTTAGCAATCAGCCCCAGCATTTT. Translating gives CASTESLALSNQPQHF.

The chain recombines TRBV5-1 with TRBJ2-2, with 10 bases fitting TRBD2. The germline gives CDR1 SGHRS, CDR2 YFSETQ. The CDR3 loop spans 16 amino acids. J was trimmed by 2 bases and V by 4 bases; bases with no gene match: 5. The DNA for the CDR3 is TGCGCCAGCAGCACGATAGCGGGGGGAAACACCGGGGAGCTGTTTTTT. This gives the protein CASSTIAGGNTGELFF.

The chain employs TRBV6-5 and TRBJ2-1; D might be TRBD1 (6 bases). The CDR3 contains 15 residues. Germline loops: CDR1 MNHEY, CDR2 SVGAGI. Trimming shortened V by 6 bases and J by 9 bases, and 21 bases separated the two germline ends. The CDR3 reads CASRPDRLTRGEQFF. In nucleotides, the CDR3 is TGTGCCAGCAGACCCGACAGGTTGACACGGGGTGAGCAGTTCTTC.

The rearrangement uses TRBV19 and TRBJ1-2; D remains unclear. The CDR3 length is 13 residues. The V end lost 0 bases, the J end lost 7 bases, and 9 bases lay between the germline ends. Germline values: CDR1 LNHDA, CDR2 SQIVND (reference sequence). In nucleotides, the CDR3 is TGTGCCAGTAGTATAGATCCCGGGTTTGGCTACACCTTC. Translating gives CASSIDPGFGYTF.

The chain joins TRBV18 to TRBJ2-7; 10 bases agree with TRBD1. Germline CDR1 is KGHSH and CDR2 is LQKENI. V trimming: 3 bases; J trimming: 3 bases; junction bases outside the gene matches: 2. The CDR3 is made up of 14 amino acids. The CDR3 nucleotides read TGTGCCAGCTCACCTGGACAGGGGGACTACGAGCAGTACTTC. Translation: CASSPGQGDYEQYF.

The chain couples TRBV9 to TRBJ1-5, with 8 positions matching TRBD1. Germline V CDR1 and CDR2: SGDLS, YYNGEE. CDR3 size: 18 residues. V shed 4 bases, J shed 2 bases, and the junction held 14 bases outside the gene matches. CDR3 loop: CASSPGQGGTGGNQPQHF. The CDR3 DNA reads TGTGCCAGCAGCCCCGGACAGGGTGGTACGGGGGGCAATCAGCCCCAGCATTTT.

The chain has TRBV14 and TRBJ2-7; a possible D gene is TRBD1 (7 bases). The V end lost 4 bases, the J end lost 6 bases, and 13 bases lay between the germline ends. Germline CDR1 is SGHDN and CDR2 is FVKESK. CDR3 length: 13 amino acids. CDR3 in amino acids: CASSLPGGFEQYF. CDR3 sequence (DNA): TGTGCCAGCAGCCTCCCAGGGGGGTTCGAGCAGTACTTC.

The chain carries TRBV12-5 and TRBJ1-3, with D maybe TRBD1 (6 bases). The CDR3 contains 16 residues. Germline CDR1 is LGHNT and CDR2 is FRNRAP. V lost 6 bases to trimming and J lost 3 bases, with 18 bases between them. The CDR3 DNA reads as TGTGCTAGTGGGACCCCCACAGGGTTTGTTGGAAACACCATATATTTT. Protein: CASGTPTGFVGNTIYF.

V gene TRBV27 combines with J gene TRBJ1-2, with D possibly TRBD1 on 5 matching bases. This CDR3 spans 14 amino acids. Trimming took 4 bases from V and 4 from J, leaving 13 bases between them. Germline CDR1 and CDR2: MNHEY and SMNVEV (reference sequence). The CDR3 region is CASSSYRSIYGYTF. In nucleotides, the CDR3 is TGTGCCAGCAGTTCCTACAGGAGCATCTATGGCTACACCTTC.

This clone was seen more than once but under ten times. The gene calls are TRBV30 and TRBJ2-5, with D perhaps TRBD1 (6 bases). CDR1 GTSNPN and CDR2 SVGIG come from the germline V gene (reference sequence). Trimming stripped 4 bases from V and 6 bases from J, with 18 bases between. CDR3 length equals 14 residues. CDR3 sequence (DNA): TGTGCCTGGACCCCGGGCAGGGGTAGAAAGACCCAGTACTTC. It translates to CAWTPGRGRKTQYF.